A selection of T cell receptor beta chains follows, all from one sample in a study of blood T cell repertoires in COVID-19. TCRdb's copy holds only in-frame clones and misses some; the assay was immunoSEQ multiplex PCR. The data contain approximately 140,000 clones, about 90% of them singletons. The sequenced material came from PBMCs or T cells enriched from blood (not recorded which). The receptors shown here come from a woman in her thirties or forties who had been exposed to COVID-19. CDR3s include the opening cysteine and the closing phenylalanine or tryptophan. D genes are given only for firm matches. Size is stated for part of the rows, as once, few or many counts, or as a class when the clone is expanded.

d_call,clone_size,j_call,v_call,cdr3_aa,cdr3_nt
.,.,TRBJ1-3,TRBV4-1,CASSQDTGSSGNTIYF,TGCGCCAGCAGCCAAGATACCGGTAGCTCTGGAAACACCATATATTTT
TRBD1,.,TRBJ1-4,TRBV7-9,CASSPYGTGVANEKLFF,TGTGCCAGCAGCCCTTACGGGACAGGGGTGGCTAATGAAAAACTGTTTTTT
.,.,TRBJ2-1,TRBV9,CASSVDILPDNEQFF,TGTGCCAGCAGCGTAGATATCCTCCCCGACAATGAGCAGTTCTTC
.,.,TRBJ2-3,TRBV11-2,CASRTYYTDTQYF,TGTGCCAGCAGGACATATTACACAGATACGCAGTATTTT
.,.,TRBJ1-1,TRBV7-9,CASSFTAEAFF,TGTGCCAGCAGCTTCACAGCAGAAGCTTTCTTT
TRBD2,.,TRBJ2-1,TRBV19,CASSIEAGGNEGEQFF,TGTGCCAGTAGTATAGAAGCGGGAGGAAACGAGGGTGAGCAGTTCTTC
.,.,TRBJ1-1,TRBV27,CASSYGGGGEAFF,TGTGCCAGCAGTTATGGAGGGGGGGGAGAGGCTTTCTTT
.,.,TRBJ1-5,TRBV19,CASSIRTEINQPQHF,TGTGCCAGTAGTATACGGACAGAAATCAATCAGCCCCAGCATTTT
TRBD1,once,TRBJ1-5,TRBV4-1,CASSDHPGQGAGRSQPQHF,TGCGCCAGCAGCGACCACCCGGGACAGGGGGCCGGTAGGAGTCAGCCCCAGCATTTT
TRBD1,.,TRBJ2-1,TRBV5-1,CASSLGGSLNNEQFF,TGCGCCAGCAGCTTAGGGGGCTCCCTGAACAATGAGCAGTTCTTC
TRBD1,.,TRBJ2-6,TRBV11-3,CASSSGGSGANVLTF,TGTGCCAGCAGCTCAGGGGGCTCTGGGGCCAACGTCCTGACTTTC
TRBD2,.,TRBJ2-1,TRBV7-2,CASSPTGTSEYNEQFF,TGTGCCAGCAGCCCGACCGGGACTAGCGAGTACAATGAGCAGTTCTTC
.,.,TRBJ1-5,TRBV6-5,CASSRTVGQPQHF,TGTGCCAGCAGTCGGACAGTAGGACAGCCCCAGCATTTT
TRBD1,.,TRBJ1-4,TRBV9,CASSAGTAYTTNEKLFF,TGTGCCAGCAGCGCCGGGACAGCTTATACAACTAATGAAAAACTGTTTTTT
TRBD1,.,TRBJ1-4,TRBV2,CASGPGTGEKLFF,TGTGCCAGCGGACCCGGGACAGGGGAAAAACTGTTTTTT
TRBD2,few,TRBJ2-1,TRBV6-5,CASTRRTSDDEQFF,TGTGCCAGCACTAGACGGACTAGCGACGATGAGCAGTTCTTC
TRBD1,.,TRBJ1-3,TRBV12-3/TRBV12-4,CASRDRAGNTIYF,TGTGCCAGCAGGGACAGGGCTGGAAACACCATATATTTT
.,.,TRBJ2-1,TRBV5-1,CASSLSRSSYNEQFF,TGCGCCAGCAGCTTGTCTAGAAGCTCCTACAATGAGCAGTTCTTC
.,.,TRBJ2-1,TRBV6-5,CASGGNYNEQFF,TGTGCCAGCGGGGGGAACTACAATGAGCAGTTCTTC
TRBD1,.,TRBJ2-7,TRBV4-1,CASSQEPDRSYEQYF,TGCGCCAGCAGCCAAGAACCGGACAGGTCCTACGAGCAGTACTTC
.,once,TRBJ2-6,TRBV5-1,CASSLGAVGSGANVLTF,TGCGCCAGCAGCTTGGGGGCTGTCGGCTCTGGGGCCAACGTCCTGACTTTC
.,.,TRBJ1-5,TRBV7-9,CASSFTENQPQHF,TGTGCCAGCAGCTTCACAGAGAATCAGCCCCAGCATTTT
TRBD2,.,TRBJ2-1,TRBV2,CASSAVRGVTYNEQFF,TGTGCCAGCAGTGCTGTACGGGGGGTAACCTACAATGAGCAGTTCTTC
.,.,TRBJ1-2,TRBV12-3/TRBV12-4,CASTHGRGYGYTF,TGTGCCAGCACCCACGGGAGGGGATATGGCTACACCTTC
.,.,TRBJ1-1,TRBV28,CASSPTIGGTEAFF,TGTGCCAGCAGCCCTACCATAGGGGGCACTGAAGCTTTCTTT
.,few,TRBJ1-1,TRBV7-8,CASSSGQKMTEAFF,TGTGCCAGCAGCTCCGGACAGAAAATGACTGAAGCTTTCTTT
.,.,TRBJ1-1,TRBV12-5,CAIPGNTEAFF,TGTGCTATCCCGGGGAACACTGAAGCTTTCTTT
TRBD1,.,TRBJ1-6,TRBV11-2,CASSWDRGSPLHF,TGTGCCAGCAGTTGGGACAGGGGTTCACCCCTCCACTTT
TRBD1,.,TRBJ1-5,TRBV19,CASSTQTGSQHF,TGTGCCAGTAGTACCCAGACAGGGTCCCAGCATTTT
.,few,TRBJ2-7,TRBV3-1/TRBV3-2,CASSLQRGEQYF,TGTGCCAGCAGCCTTCAGAGAGGCGAGCAGTACTTC
.,.,TRBJ1-6,TRBV5-6,CASSFSVGTPSSPLHF,TGTGCCAGCAGCTTTTCGGTTGGGACACCTAGTTCACCCCTCCACTTT
TRBD2,once,TRBJ2-7,TRBV9,CASSPHSGGYYEQYF,TGTGCCAGCAGCCCACACAGCGGGGGGTACTACGAGCAGTACTTC
TRBD2,medium-sized,TRBJ2-2,TRBV9,CASSSGTSGAHTGELFF,TGTGCCAGCAGCTCCGGGACTAGCGGGGCGCACACCGGGGAGCTGTTTTTT
.,.,TRBJ2-7,TRBV4-1,CARVIDCSSYEQYF,TGCGCCAGGGTGATCGACTGTAGCTCCTACGAGCAGTACTTC
TRBD1,.,TRBJ1-1,TRBV4-3,CASSQDQGQRGGTEAFF,TGCGCCAGCAGCCAAGACCAGGGACAGAGGGGTGGCACTGAAGCTTTCTTT
TRBD1,.,TRBJ1-2,TRBV2,CASSALPTGEDGYTF,TGTGCCAGCAGCGCACTCCCGACAGGGGAAGATGGCTACACCTTC
TRBD2,few,TRBJ2-2,TRBV19,CATHPRESDTGELFF,TGTGCCACTCACCCGCGGGAGTCGGACACCGGGGAGCTGTTTTTT
TRBD2,.,TRBJ2-7,TRBV9,CASSVGVTRTSSYEQYF,TGTGCCAGCAGCGTAGGGGTGACAAGGACTAGCAGCTACGAGCAGTACTTC
.,.,TRBJ1-6,TRBV28,CASDRANSPLHF,TGTGCCAGCGACAGAGCTAATTCACCCCTCCACTTT
TRBD2,.,TRBJ2-1,TRBV2,CASSIRTSGGGNEQFF,TGTGCCAGCAGTATACGGACTAGCGGAGGTGGAAATGAGCAGTTCTTC
TRBD1,.,TRBJ2-7,TRBV6-5,CASSYGTQGTYEQYF,TGTGCCAGCAGTTATGGGACACAGGGGACCTACGAGCAGTACTTC
.,.,TRBJ2-1,TRBV19,CASTLTAGYNEQFF,TGTGCCAGTACTCTGACCGCGGGTTACAATGAGCAGTTCTTC
TRBD2,.,TRBJ2-1,TRBV13,CASTPPGRDNEQFF,TGTGCCAGCACCCCACCCGGGAGGGACAATGAGCAGTTCTTC
.,.,TRBJ1-1,TRBV7-3,CASSLLGVRDIEAFF,TGTGCCAGCAGCTTATTAGGGGTTCGCGACATTGAAGCTTTCTTT
.,.,TRBJ2-7,TRBV7-9,CASSSQGYEQYF,TGTGCCAGCAGCTCTCAGGGCTACGAGCAGTACTTC
TRBD1,.,TRBJ1-5,TRBV19,CASKRGQGNQPQHF,TGTGCCAGTAAGAGGGGACAGGGCAATCAGCCCCAGCATTTT
.,.,TRBJ2-2,TRBV7-2,CASSFGTTSTGELFF,TGTGCCAGCAGCTTCGGCACTACGTCCACCGGGGAGCTGTTTTTT
TRBD2,.,TRBJ2-1,TRBV7-8,CASSLGTSLNEQFF,TGTGCCAGCAGCTTAGGGACTAGCCTCAATGAGCAGTTCTTC
TRBD1,.,TRBJ1-4,TRBV3-1/TRBV3-2,CASSPDRGLSEKLFF,TGTGCCAGCAGCCCCGACAGGGGGCTTAGTGAAAAACTGTTTTTT
TRBD2,.,TRBJ2-5,TRBV5-1,CASSSGLAGGPETQYF,TGCGCCAGCAGCTCGGGACTAGCGGGGGGGCCAGAGACCCAGTACTTC
.,.,TRBJ2-1,TRBV5-1,CASSLEHEQFF,TGCGCCAGCAGCTTGGAGCATGAGCAGTTCTTC